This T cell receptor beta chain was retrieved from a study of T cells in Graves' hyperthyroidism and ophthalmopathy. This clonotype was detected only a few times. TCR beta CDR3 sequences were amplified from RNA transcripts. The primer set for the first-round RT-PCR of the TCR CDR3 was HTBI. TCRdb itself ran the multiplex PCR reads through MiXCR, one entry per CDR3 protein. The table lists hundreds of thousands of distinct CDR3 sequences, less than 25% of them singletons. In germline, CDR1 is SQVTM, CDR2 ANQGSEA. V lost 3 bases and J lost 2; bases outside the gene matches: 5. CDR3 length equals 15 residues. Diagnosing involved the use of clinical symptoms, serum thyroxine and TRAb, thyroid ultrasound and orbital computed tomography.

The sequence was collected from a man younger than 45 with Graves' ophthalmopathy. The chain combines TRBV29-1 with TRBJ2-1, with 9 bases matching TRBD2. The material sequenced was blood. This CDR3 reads CSVEEREVAYNEQFF. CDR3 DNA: TGCAGCGTTGAGGAGCGGGAGGTCGCCTACAATGAGCAGTTCTTC.